The entry below describes one TCR beta chain. Its antigen is currently unknown. The data are from a study of cytomegalovirus exposure and HLA in healthy donors. The wider study: Most donors, roughly 84% of over 300 genotyped, fell in the Caucasian-associated ancestry cluster. Regarding the study as a whole: Immune exposure information comprised only CMV serostatus. The majority of CMV-associated TCR beta chains were reported as apparently HLA-restricted in a later analysis.

In the PCR, 60 Vbeta and 13 Jbeta primers were used. Sequenced by immunoSEQ multiplex PCR; TCRdb stores in-frame clones only, minus some. This table has 90,000 to 110,000 clones, roughly 13% appearing once. Germline V gene lookup returns CDR1 SGHTA and CDR2 FQGNSA. The CDR3 totals 14 residues. With 1 base removed from V and 2 bases from J, the gap between germline ends came to 8 bases. V usage is TRBV7-2 and J usage is TRBJ2-5, with D unresolved. This clonotype was obtained from a man in his forties in good health and CMV-seropositive. Input material: PBMCs. The CDR3 region is CASSLGQAQETQYF. CDR3 DNA: TGTGCCAGCAGCTTAGGGCAGGCTCAAGAGACCCAGTACTTC.